This T cell receptor beta chain is from a study of blood T cell repertoires in COVID-19. The table came from immunoSEQ multiplex PCR; TCRdb's copy has only in-frame clones and leaves some out. Among over 150,000 clones listed, under 95% were seen once. This receptor was obtained from a man between 50 and 59 years old with acute or convalescent COVID-19. Source material: peripheral blood.

The CDR3 DNA sequence: TGTGCCAGCAGCACCGACGGGAGCTCCTACAATGAGCAGTTCTTC. Its translation: CASSTDGSSYNEQFF. This chain connects TRBV7-3 to TRBJ2-1; perhaps TRBD2 as D (6 bases). This CDR3 spans 15 amino acids. Trimming cost V 5 bases and J 0 bases, with 11 bases left between them. Germline V lookup: CDR1 SGHTA, CDR2 FQGTGA.